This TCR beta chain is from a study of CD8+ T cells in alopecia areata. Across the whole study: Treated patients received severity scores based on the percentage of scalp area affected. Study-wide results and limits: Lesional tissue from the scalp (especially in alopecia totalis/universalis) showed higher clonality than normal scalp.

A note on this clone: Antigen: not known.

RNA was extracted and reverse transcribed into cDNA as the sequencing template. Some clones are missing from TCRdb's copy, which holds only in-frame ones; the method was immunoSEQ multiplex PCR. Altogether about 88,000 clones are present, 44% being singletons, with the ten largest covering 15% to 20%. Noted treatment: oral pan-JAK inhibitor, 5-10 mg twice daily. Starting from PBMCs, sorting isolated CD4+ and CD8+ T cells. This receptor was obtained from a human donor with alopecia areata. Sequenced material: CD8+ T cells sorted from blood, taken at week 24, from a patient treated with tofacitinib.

The CDR3 DNA follows: TGTGCCAGCAGTCGTGCAGGAATTAGCAATCAGCCCCAGCATTTT. Amino acid sequence: CASSRAGISNQPQHF. This chain uses TRBV2 with TRBJ1-5; D ambiguous. With 5 bases removed from V and 0 bases from J, the gap between germline ends came to 11 bases. CDR1 is SNHLY and CDR2 is FYNNEI in the germline V gene. The CDR3 totals 15 residues.